The 22 T cell receptor beta chains reported below all come from one sample, sequenced in a study of identical twins. TCRdb re-analysed the 5' RACE reads in MiXCR, keeping a single row per CDR3 protein. The sample has about 530,000 distinct CDR3 sequences, around 15% seen once. In addition, the sample was reused for a study of yellow fever vaccine responses in identical twins.

The sequenced sample consisted of CD4+ T cells sorted from blood. These TCRs come from a woman aged 18 to 35 in good health.

The V gene is TRBV11-3, the J gene TRBJ2-1; TRBD1 matches 10 bases. Germline V gene data show CDR1 as SGHNT and CDR2 as YENEEA. J gave up 8 bases and V 5 bases, and 6 bases lay outside the gene matches. The CDR3 has 14 residues. This CDR3 is CASSPRDRGYEQFF. In nucleotides, the CDR3 is TGTGCCAGCAGCCCGAGGGACAGGGGCTATGAGCAGTTCTTC.

This clonotype has just a few counts. The gene calls are TRBV27 and TRBJ2-3; 8 positions agree with TRBD2. Germline trimming cut 6 bases from V and 3 bases from J; bases unmatched to any gene: 11. Germline V gene lookup returns CDR1 MNHEY and CDR2 SMNVEV (reference sequence). The CDR3 extends over 16 amino acids. CDR3 protein: CASRPHGRGGTDTQYF. CDR3 DNA sequence: TGTGCCAGCAGACCCCATGGCCGCGGGGGGACAGATACGCAGTATTTT.

This clonotype was found a few times. V gene TRBV29-1 combines with J gene TRBJ2-3; the D is unclear. Germline V gene lookup returns CDR1 SQVTM and CDR2 ANQGSEA. V lost 3 bases to trimming and J lost 0 bases, with 10 bases between them. CDR3 length equals 14 residues. The CDR3 DNA follows: TGCAGCGTTGACGGCCTGACTAGCACAGATACGCAGTATTTT. Protein product: CSVDGLTSTDTQYF.

This clonotype occurred a few times. The CDR3 DNA reads TGTGCCACCAGCAGAGACAGGAACTACGAGCAGTACTTC. Its translation is CATSRDRNYEQYF. This rearrangement joins TRBV15 to TRBJ2-7; D not certain. In germline, CDR1 is LNHNV, CDR2 YYDKDF (reference sequence). The CDR3 is made up of 13 amino acids. V was shortened by 0 bases and J by 3 bases, with 6 bases between the two germline ends.

The V call is TRBV5-6, the J call TRBJ1-1; D is unclear. The length of the CDR3 is 12 residues. Germline V gene sequence: CDR1 SGHDT, CDR2 YYEEEE. Trimming took off 0 bases at V and 11 bases at J, with 11 bases between the two ends. CDR3 nucleotides: TGTGCCAGCAGCTTGGCTTCGGGAAAGGCTTTCTTT. Its protein product is CASSLASGKAFF.

The chain joins TRBV3-1 to TRBJ1-1; 8 bases map to TRBD1. CDR1 and CDR2 (germline): LGHDT, YNNKEL (reference sequence). J gave up 6 bases and V 4 bases, and 10 bases lay outside the gene matches. The CDR3 runs 15 residues. CDR3 sequence reads: CASSPRDRRFAEAFF. In DNA, the CDR3 is TGTGCCAGCAGCCCCAGGGACAGGCGTTTCGCTGAAGCTTTCTTT. The entire variable domain, with the rest obtained from reference TRBV3-1 and TRBJ1-1, is as follows: DTAVSQTPKYLVTQMGNDKSIKCEQNLGHDTMYWYKQDSKKFLKIMFSYNNKELIINETVPNRFSPKSPDKAHLNLHINSLELGDSAVYFCASSPRDRRFAEAFFGQGTRLTVV.

The DNA for the CDR3 is TGTGCCACCAGTGACCCCCCCCGGGAGTTCTTC. It specifies CATSDPPREFF. This chain uses TRBV24-1 with TRBJ2-1; D is ambiguous. This CDR3 is 11 amino acids long. Trimming removed 4 bases at V and 14 bases at J, with 11 bases between. The germline gives CDR1 KGHDR, CDR2 SFDVKD.

The table lists this clonotype with a few counts. The V gene is TRBV6-5, the J gene TRBJ2-7, with 11 positions matching TRBD2. After removal of 2 bases from V and 4 bases from J, the junction contained 13 bases not matched to a gene. The CDR3 extends over 18 amino acids. CDR1 is MNHEY and CDR2 is SVGAGI in the germline V gene. The CDR3 protein is CASSYQPTSGGNYYEQYF. CDR3 DNA sequence: TGTGCCAGCAGTTACCAACCCACTAGCGGGGGAAATTATTACGAGCAGTACTTC.

As DNA, the CDR3 is TGCAGCGTTGTTAAAGGTGCAACTAATGAAAAACTGTTTTTT. Protein: CSVVKGATNEKLFF. The chain couples TRBV29-1 to TRBJ1-4; D unclear. V was clipped by 4 bases and J by 0 bases, with 9 bases between them. The CDR3 totals 14 residues. From germline, CDR1 is SQVTM and CDR2 ANQGSEA.

This chain joins TRBV10-2 and TRBJ1-5; TRBD1 is a possible D gene (6 bases). V lost 8 bases, J lost 3 bases, and 14 bases lay in between. The CDR3 is made up of 14 amino acids. Germline V gene sequence: CDR1 WSHSY, CDR2 SAAADI. For the CDR3, the DNA is TGCGCCAGCTCCGGGACACTCTCCAATCAGCCCCAGCATTTT. It encodes CASSGTLSNQPQHF.

This chain links TRBV24-1 with TRBJ2-3; 8 bases match TRBD2. Germline V CDR1 and CDR2: KGHDR, SFDVKD. J was trimmed by 6 bases and V by 3 bases; bases with no gene match: 4. This CDR3 region has 14 residues. CDR3 nucleotide sequence: TGTGCCACCAGTGATCCCGGGAGGGGGGATACGCAGTATTTT. This translates into CATSDPGRGDTQYF.

The V call is TRBV12-3 or TRBV12-4, the J call TRBJ2-7; tentatively, D is TRBD1 or TRBD2 (5 bases each). The CDR3 sequence is 15 residues long. V was pared by 5 bases and J by 0 bases, with 14 bases between. The DNA for the CDR3 is TGTGCCAGCAGTATTCGGGACGGCCTCTCCTACGAGCAGTACTTC. This codes for CASSIRDGLSYEQYF.

This chain links TRBV3-1 with TRBJ2-5, with D perhaps TRBD1 (6 bases). CDR1 is LGHDT and CDR2 is YNNKEL in the germline V gene (reference sequence). V lost 1 base to trimming and J lost 0 bases, with 15 bases between them. This CDR3 has 17 amino acids. The CDR3 DNA reads as TGTGCCAGCAGCCAAGTTGGGGGCCGCTCGTACCAAGAGACCCAGTACTTC. Its translation is CASSQVGGRSYQETQYF.

The V call is TRBV28, the J call TRBJ2-2; the D gene is possibly TRBD1 (6 bases). CDR1 MDHEN and CDR2 SYDVKM come from the germline V gene. V shed 6 bases and J shed 2 bases, with 13 bases lying between them. The CDR3 is 15 residues long. CDR3 DNA sequence: TGTGCCAGCAGGACACCGGGGACAAACACCGGGGAGCTGTTTTTT. Translation gives CASRTPGTNTGELFF.

The table lists this clonotype with a few counts. The rearrangement joins TRBV10-3 to TRBJ1-5; D is unresolved. The CDR3 spans 13 residues. Germline values: CDR1 ENHRY, CDR2 SYGVKD. Trimming removed 3 bases at V and 7 bases at J, with 10 bases between. CDR3 in amino acids: CAISDTSGQPQHF. The CDR3 DNA reads as TGTGCCATCAGTGACACGTCGGGGCAGCCCCAGCATTTT.

This chain links TRBV20-1 with TRBJ2-1; a possible D gene is TRBD2 (6 bases). V was pared by 1 base and J by 2 bases, with 12 bases between. Germline V gene sequence: CDR1 DFQATT, CDR2 SNEGSKA (reference sequence). The CDR3 has 15 residues. The CDR3 coding sequence is TGCAGTGCTAGAGGCATAGCGGAAACCTACAATGAGCAGTTCTTC. Encoded protein: CSARGIAETYNEQFF.

V is TRBV12-3 or TRBV12-4 and J is TRBJ2-1, with 10 nucleotides matching TRBD2. The J segment lost 4 bases and the V segment lost 6 bases, leaving 6 bases of the junction unmatched. CDR3 size: 15 residues. CDR3: CASSSLAGDYNEQFF. The CDR3 nucleotides read TGTGCCAGCAGCTCCCTAGCGGGGGATTACAATGAGCAGTTCTTC.

This clonotype was recorded many times. The chain joins TRBV12-3 or TRBV12-4 to TRBJ1-6; TRBD1 is a possible D gene (5 bases). Trimming removed 2 bases from V and 7 bases from J, with 15 bases in between. This CDR3 has 16 amino acids. The CDR3 here is CASSLRYQGWNSPLHF. The CDR3 bases are TGTGCCAGCAGTTTAAGATATCAGGGTTGGAATTCACCCCTCCACTTT.

This clonotype has just a few counts. V is TRBV20-1 and J is TRBJ2-1; TRBD1 matches at 9 bases. The CDR3 spans 14 residues. Germline CDR1 is DFQATT and CDR2 is SNEGSKA (reference sequence). J was trimmed by 7 bases and V by 6 bases; bases with no gene match: 10. Here the CDR3 reads CSARATGGWNEQFF. The CDR3 nucleotides are TGCAGTGCCAGGGCGACAGGGGGTTGGAATGAGCAGTTCTTC.

V is TRBV7-8 and J is TRBJ1-5; D may be TRBD1 (6 bases). Germline CDR1 is SGHVS and CDR2 is FQNEAQ. This CDR3 is built from 18 residues. V was pared by 5 bases and J by 2 bases, with 22 bases between. This CDR3 is CASSPWSRGTTGNQPQHF. In nucleotides, the CDR3 is TGTGCCAGCAGCCCCTGGAGCAGGGGCACAACAGGCAATCAGCCCCAGCATTTT.

V is TRBV6-5 and J is TRBJ2-5, with a weak D call TRBD1 (6 bases). This CDR3 has 15 amino acids. Germline V gene lookup returns CDR1 MNHEY and CDR2 SVGAGI. Trimming shortened V by 1 base and J by 2 bases, and 11 bases separated the two germline ends. The CDR3 sequence: CASSYLPGQQETQYF. Written as DNA, the CDR3 is TGTGCCAGCAGTTACTTACCGGGACAACAAGAGACCCAGTACTTC.

This rearrangement joins TRBV5-6 to TRBJ2-3; D not resolved. Per the germline V gene, CDR1 is SGHDT and CDR2 is YYEEEE. The CDR3 totals 15 residues. V was cut by 3 bases and J by 0 bases, with 11 bases left in between. The CDR3 DNA follows: TGTGCCAGCAGCTGGCTCGGAGTTAGCACAGATACGCAGTATTTT. It is translated as CASSWLGVSTDTQYF.